This TCR beta chain was captured in a study of cytomegalovirus exposure and HLA in healthy donors. General study results and limits: There were 150 to 200 TCR beta chains listed as cytomegalovirus-associated.

The table came from immunoSEQ multiplex PCR; TCRdb's copy has only in-frame clones and leaves some out. This table has about 130,000 clones, over 90% appearing once. The CDR3 is 16 residues long. Germline lookup yields CDR1 MNHEY and CDR2 SMNVEV (reference sequence). With 7 bases removed from V and 0 bases from J, the gap between germline ends came to 13 bases. Note on this clone: The antigen is undetermined.

The chain is built from TRBV27 and TRBJ2-6, with D possibly matching TRBD1 (6 bases). Source material: PBMCs. This TCR was sampled from a man younger than 35 in good health and CMV-seropositive. Here the CDR3 reads CASTRTAFSGANVLTF. DNA for the CDR3: TGTGCCAGCACTAGGACAGCCTTCTCTGGGGCCAACGTCCTGACTTTC.